This is a list of T cell receptor beta chains from one sample in a study of post-analysis software for immune sequencing data. TCRdb ran MiXCR on the PCR reads and lists one entry per CDR3 protein. Found here are some 260,000 distinct CDR3 sequences, 36% of them singletons; the top ten hold 4.5% to 5.5%. The sample comprised blood. The receptors shown here come from a girl aged 10 to 17 with multiple sclerosis. The CDR3 runs from the conserved cysteine through the conserved F or W. The D gene is left open where the match is weak. Clone size appears in some rows only: once, few, many, or a class for an expanded clone.

V gene	CDR3 length	J gene	D gene	clone size	CDR3 DNA	CDR3 protein
TRBV28	15	TRBJ2-3	TRBD1	many	TGTGCCAGCACAGACCCAAGGGGGCCTACAGATACGCAGTATTTT	CASTDPRGPTDTQYF
TRBV7-6	15	TRBJ1-4	-	-	TGTGCCAGCAGCATAAGGACGGCCGGTAATGAAAAACTGTTTTTT	CASSIRTAGNEKLFF
TRBV2	13	TRBJ2-3	-	few	TGTGCCAACCAAGGGCCTAGCACAGATACGCAGTATTTT	CANQGPSTDTQYF
TRBV20-1	12	TRBJ1-5	-	many	TGCAGTGCTAGCCAGTACAATCAGCCCCAGCATTTT	CSASQYNQPQHF
TRBV20-1	10	TRBJ1-2	-	many	TGCAGTGCACAAAATGGACCGGACACCTTC	CSAQNGPDTF
TRBV20-1	15	TRBJ2-7	-	-	TGCAGTGCTGGCAGGGGTGGGAGGGCCCACTACGAGCAGTACTTC	CSAGRGGRAHYEQYF
TRBV4-2	15	TRBJ2-3	-	-	TGTGCCAGCAGCCAAGGTGGGGCTAACACAGATACGCAGTATTTT	CASSQGGANTDTQYF
TRBV11-2	15	TRBJ2-1	-	many	TGTGCCAGCAGCACCCGGGTCATACGATACAATGAGCAGTTCTTC	CASSTRVIRYNEQFF
TRBV5-1	14	TRBJ2-3	-	many	TGCGCCAGCTCAGGGGCTAGCGGAACAGATACGCAGTATTTT	CASSGASGTDTQYF
TRBV21-1	15	TRBJ2-1	-	-	TGTGCCAGCAGGCACCTAAAGACAGCCTACAATGAGCAGTTCTTC	CASRHLKTAYNEQFF
TRBV5-1	17	TRBJ2-3	TRBD2	-	TGCGCCAGCAGCCCGGGGACTAGCGGGAGGGCCGTAGATACGCAGTATTTT	CASSPGTSGRAVDTQYF
TRBV5-5	14	TRBJ2-5	TRBD2	once	TGTGCCAGCAGCTTGAGACTAGCGGGAGAGACCCAGTACTTC	CASSLRLAGETQYF
TRBV24-1	15	TRBJ2-5	-	-	TGTGCCACCAGTGACCCAGGCGGCACAGAAGAGACCCAGTACTTC	CATSDPGGTEETQYF
TRBV5-1	14	TRBJ2-3	-	many	TGCGCCAGCAGCTTGGGTGCGGCGACAGATACGCAGTATTTT	CASSLGAATDTQYF
TRBV18	14	TRBJ1-5	-	-	TGTGCCAGCTCACCACCTGGGGGAAATCAGCCCCAGCATTTT	CASSPPGGNQPQHF
TRBV7-9	15	TRBJ2-1	TRBD1	many	TGTGCCAGCAGCTTAGGGGACAGGGGATACAATGAGCAGTTCTTC	CASSLGDRGYNEQFF
TRBV29-1	12	TRBJ2-1	-	many	TGCAGCGTTGACGGCAGGGACGGTGAGCAGTTCTTC	CSVDGRDGEQFF
TRBV7-8	17	TRBJ1-1	-	many	TGTGCCAGCAGCGCGGTCCAGGGGAGGACTCGGGGGACTGAAGCTTTCTTT	CASSAVQGRTRGTEAFF
TRBV29-1	12	TRBJ2-7	-	-	TGCAGCGTTTATGTACGGGGATACGAGCAGTACTTC	CSVYVRGYEQYF
TRBV20-1	15	TRBJ1-2	-	-	TGCAGTGCTAGAGGGGACATACAACCTAACTATGGCTACACCTTC	CSARGDIQPNYGYTF
TRBV20-1	16	TRBJ2-4	-	many	TGCAGTGCTACAAACCCGGGGCGCGGAGATCCCTACATTCAGTACTTC	CSATNPGRGDPYIQYF
TRBV6-6	17	TRBJ2-7	TRBD2	-	TGTGCCAGCAGTTACTTAGCGGGATCTCAAATGCCCTACGAGCAGTACTTC	CASSYLAGSQMPYEQYF
TRBV5-1	13	TRBJ1-1	TRBD1	many	TGCGCCAGCAGCAGGGACAGGGTGGATGAAGCTTTCTTT	CASSRDRVDEAFF
TRBV6-1	19	TRBJ2-3	TRBD2	-	TGTGCCAGCAGTCTGAGGGGCGGGGGGGCCGTTAGGGGCACAGATACGCAGTATTTT	CASSLRGGGAVRGTDTQYF
TRBV4-3	16	TRBJ2-1	-	-	TGCGCCAGCAGCCAAGATCCTTGGGCAGGGGAAGGTGAGCAGTTCTTC	CASSQDPWAGEGEQFF
TRBV20-1	14	TRBJ2-1	TRBD2	few	TGCAGTGCATACCTAGCGGGAGCCCCGAATGAGCAGTTCTTC	CSAYLAGAPNEQFF
TRBV18	13	TRBJ1-5	-	once	TGTGCCAGCTCATTGGGTTGCAATCAGCCCCAGCATTTT	CASSLGCNQPQHF
TRBV15	12	TRBJ2-1	-	-	TGTGCCACCAGCAGTACCTACAATGAGCAGTTCTTC	CATSSTYNEQFF
TRBV6-4	12	TRBJ2-2	-	once	TGTGCCAGCAGTGACATACGCGGGGAGCTGTTTTTT	CASSDIRGELFF
TRBV4-2	12	TRBJ2-3	-	-	TGTGCCAGCAGCCCCGGGGAAGATACGCAGTATTTT	CASSPGEDTQYF
TRBV14	15	TRBJ2-7	-	once	TGTGCCAGCAGCCAAGCGGGCGGTCGGGGCTGCGAGCAGTACTTC	CASSQAGGRGCEQYF
TRBV7-2	16	TRBJ2-7	TRBD2	few	TGTGCCAGCAGCTCCCCCCCTGTGCGGGGGAATAACGAGCAGTACTTC	CASSSPPVRGNNEQYF
TRBV7-9	16	TRBJ2-5	-	many	TGTGCCAGCAGCTCGCAGCGGACAACAGAGAAAGAGACCCAGTACTTC	CASSSQRTTEKETQYF
TRBV6-2/TRBV6-3	17	TRBJ2-1	TRBD1	once	TGTGCCAGCAGTTACTCCCGTTATGGACAGGGGTGGAATGAGCAGTTCTTC	CASSYSRYGQGWNEQFF
TRBV20-1	15	TRBJ2-5	TRBD2	-	TGCAGTGCTAGGCCCCTCGCGGGAGTCTACAATGAGCAGTACTTC	CSARPLAGVYNEQYF
TRBV7-2	15	TRBJ2-3	TRBD2	many	TGTGCCAGCAGCTTAGCGGGGACTAGGGAAGTACTCAAGTATTTT	CASSLAGTREVLKYF
TRBV11-1	12	TRBJ2-3	-	many	TGTGCCAGCAGCTTACAGAAGGATACGCAGTATTTT	CASSLQKDTQYF
TRBV7-9	15	TRBJ1-2	-	-	TGTGCCAGCAGCCTGCGACAGATCACTAACTATGGCTACACCTTC	CASSLRQITNYGYTF
TRBV2	10	TRBJ1-1	-	many	TGTGGCACCGGGGCCACTGAAGCTTTCTTT	CGTGATEAFF
TRBV10-3	13	TRBJ1-5	-	-	TGTGCCATCAGTGAAGGGGGGGACCAGCCCCAGCATTTT	CAISEGGDQPQHF
TRBV5-1	16	TRBJ2-5	TRBD1	many	TGCGCCAGCAGCTTGGTGACAGGGCGCGCGTCGGAGACCCAGTACTTC	CASSLVTGRASETQYF
TRBV5-1	15	TRBJ2-1	-	many	TGCGCCAGCAGCTTGGGCCAGGGGAGTAAGAATGAGCAGTTCTTC	CASSLGQGSKNEQFF
TRBV6-1	15	TRBJ2-1	-	many	TGTGCCAGCACTTCTCGACCGGAGGGTTACAATGAGCAGTTCTTC	CASTSRPEGYNEQFF
TRBV10-3	15	TRBJ2-3	TRBD1	many	TGTGCCATCAGGGCCGGGACAGGGGTAACAGATACGCAGTATTTT	CAIRAGTGVTDTQYF
TRBV5-6	14	TRBJ1-1	-	-	TGTGCCAGCAGCCGAGGGGAATGGGGCACTGAAGCTTTCTTT	CASSRGEWGTEAFF
TRBV15	16	TRBJ2-1	-	many	TGTGCCACCAGCCCGGGGCTGGGCGGGGCCCACAATGAGCAGTTCTTC	CATSPGLGGAHNEQFF
TRBV7-9	16	TRBJ2-3	TRBD2	-	TGTGCCAGCAGCTTAACGGCTGGCGGGGGAAGGGATACGCAGTATTTT	CASSLTAGGGRDTQYF
TRBV7-9	13	TRBJ1-4	-	-	TGTGCCAGCCAGTGGGCAGGGAATGAAAAACTGTTTTTT	CASQWAGNEKLFF
TRBV11-2	14	TRBJ1-2	-	once	TGTGCCAGCAGCCCCCCAAAGAGGATCTATGGCTACACCTTC	CASSPPKRIYGYTF